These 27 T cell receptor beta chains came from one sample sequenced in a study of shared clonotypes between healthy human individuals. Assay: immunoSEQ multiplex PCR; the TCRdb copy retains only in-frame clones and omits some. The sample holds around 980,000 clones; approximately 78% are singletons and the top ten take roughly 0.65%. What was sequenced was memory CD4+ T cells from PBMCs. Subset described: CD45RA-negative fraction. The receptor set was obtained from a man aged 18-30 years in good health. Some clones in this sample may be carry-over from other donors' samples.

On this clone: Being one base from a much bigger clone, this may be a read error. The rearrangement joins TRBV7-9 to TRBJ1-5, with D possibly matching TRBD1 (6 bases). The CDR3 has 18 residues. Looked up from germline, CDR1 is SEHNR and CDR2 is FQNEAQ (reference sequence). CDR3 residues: CANSPDEDRLHSNQPQHF. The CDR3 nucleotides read TGTGCCAACAGCCCAGACGAGGACAGACTCCATAGCAATCAGCCCCAGCATTTT.

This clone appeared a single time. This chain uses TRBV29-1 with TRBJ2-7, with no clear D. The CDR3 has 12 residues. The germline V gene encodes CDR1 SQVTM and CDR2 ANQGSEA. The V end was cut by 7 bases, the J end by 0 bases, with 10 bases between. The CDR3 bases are TGCAGCGCCGGGCGTTTCTCCTACGAGCAGTACTTC. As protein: CSAGRFSYEQYF.

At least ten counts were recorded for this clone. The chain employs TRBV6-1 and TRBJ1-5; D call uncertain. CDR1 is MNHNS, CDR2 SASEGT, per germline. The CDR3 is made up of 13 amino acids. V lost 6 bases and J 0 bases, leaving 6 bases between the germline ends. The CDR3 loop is CASRTLSNQPQHF. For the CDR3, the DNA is TGTGCCAGCAGGACTCTTAGCAATCAGCCCCAGCATTTT.

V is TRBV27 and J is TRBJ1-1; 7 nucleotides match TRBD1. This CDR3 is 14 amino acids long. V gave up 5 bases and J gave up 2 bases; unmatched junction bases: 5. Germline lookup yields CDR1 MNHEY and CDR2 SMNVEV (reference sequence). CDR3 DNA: TGTGCCAGCAGTCCCAACAGGGGTAACACTGAAGCTTTCTTT. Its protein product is CASSPNRGNTEAFF.

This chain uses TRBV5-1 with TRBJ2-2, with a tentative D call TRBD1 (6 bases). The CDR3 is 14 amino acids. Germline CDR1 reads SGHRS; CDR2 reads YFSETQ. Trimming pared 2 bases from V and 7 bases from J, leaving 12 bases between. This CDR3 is CASSFPQGNGELFF. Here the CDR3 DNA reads TGCGCCAGCAGCTTCCCACAGGGTAACGGGGAGCTGTTTTTT.

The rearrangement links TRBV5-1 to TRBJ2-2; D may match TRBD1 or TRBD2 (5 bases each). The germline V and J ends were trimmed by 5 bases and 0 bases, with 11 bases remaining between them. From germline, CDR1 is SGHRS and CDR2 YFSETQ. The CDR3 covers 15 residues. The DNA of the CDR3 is TGCGCCAGCAGGACCGGGACCGCGAACACCGGGGAGCTGTTTTTT. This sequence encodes CASRTGTANTGELFF.

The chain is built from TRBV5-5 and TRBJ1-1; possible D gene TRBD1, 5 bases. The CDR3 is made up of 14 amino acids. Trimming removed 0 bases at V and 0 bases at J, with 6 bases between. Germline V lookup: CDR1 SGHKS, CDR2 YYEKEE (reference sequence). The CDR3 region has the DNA TGTGCCAGCAGCTTGGCACAGGTGAACACTGAAGCTTTCTTT. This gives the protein CASSLAQVNTEAFF.

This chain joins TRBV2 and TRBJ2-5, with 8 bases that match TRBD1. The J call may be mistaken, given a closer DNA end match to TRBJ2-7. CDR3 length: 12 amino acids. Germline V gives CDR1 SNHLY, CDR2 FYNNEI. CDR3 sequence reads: CASSGQGYEQYF. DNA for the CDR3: TGTGCCAGCAGTGGACAGGGGTACGAGCAGTACTTC.

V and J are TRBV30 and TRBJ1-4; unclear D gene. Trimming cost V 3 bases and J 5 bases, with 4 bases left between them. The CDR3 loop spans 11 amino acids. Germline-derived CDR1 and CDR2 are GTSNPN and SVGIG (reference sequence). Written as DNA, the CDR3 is TGTGCCTGGAGCCCAAATGAAAAACTGTTTTTT. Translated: CAWSPNEKLFF. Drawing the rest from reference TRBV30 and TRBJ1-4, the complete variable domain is SQTIHQWPATLVQPVGSPLSLECTVEGTSNPNLYWYRQAAGRGLQLLFYSVGIGQISSEVPQNLSASRPQDRQFILSSKKLLLSDSGFYLCAWSPNEKLFFGSGTQLSVL.

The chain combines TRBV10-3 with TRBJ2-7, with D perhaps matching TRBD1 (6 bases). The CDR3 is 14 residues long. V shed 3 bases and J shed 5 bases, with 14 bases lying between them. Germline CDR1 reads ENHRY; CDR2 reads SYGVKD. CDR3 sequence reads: CAISDRDRSHEQYF. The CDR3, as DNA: TGTGCCATCAGTGATCGTGACAGGTCCCACGAGCAGTACTTC.

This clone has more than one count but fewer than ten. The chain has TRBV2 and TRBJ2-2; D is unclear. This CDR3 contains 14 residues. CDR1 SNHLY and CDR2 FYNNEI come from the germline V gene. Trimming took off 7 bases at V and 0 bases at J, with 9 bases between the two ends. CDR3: CASKSTSNTGELFF. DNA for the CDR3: TGTGCCAGCAAATCGACCTCGAACACCGGGGAGCTGTTTTTT. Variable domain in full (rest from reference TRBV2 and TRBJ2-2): EPEVTQTPSHQVTQMGQEVILRCVPISNHLYFYWYRQILGQKVEFLVSFYNNEISEKSEIFDDQFSVERPDGSNFTLKIRSTKLEDSAMYFCASKSTSNTGELFFGEGSRLTVL.

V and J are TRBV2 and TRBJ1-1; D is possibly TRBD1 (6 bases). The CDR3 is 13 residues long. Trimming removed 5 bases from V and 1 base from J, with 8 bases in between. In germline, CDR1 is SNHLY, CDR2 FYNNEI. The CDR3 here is CASSNRENTEAFF. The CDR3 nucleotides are TGTGCCAGCAGTAACAGGGAGAACACTGAAGCTTTCTTT.

The CDR3 DNA follows: TGTGCCAGCAGCGCCACTAGCGCCATAGGGCAGTTCTTC. Amino acid sequence: CASSATSAIGQFF. The gene calls are TRBV9 and TRBJ2-1; 7 bases map to TRBD2. V shed 3 bases, J shed 12 bases, and the junction held 9 bases outside the gene matches. The CDR3 has 13 amino acids. Germline V lookup: CDR1 SGDLS, CDR2 YYNGEE.

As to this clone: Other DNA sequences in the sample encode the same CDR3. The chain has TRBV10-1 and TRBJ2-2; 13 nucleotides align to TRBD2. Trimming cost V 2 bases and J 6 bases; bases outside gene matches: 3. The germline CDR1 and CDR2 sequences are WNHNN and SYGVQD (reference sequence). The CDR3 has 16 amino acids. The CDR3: CASSEGLAGVAGELFF. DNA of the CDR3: TGCGCCAGCAGTGAGGGACTAGCGGGGGTAGCCGGGGAGCTGTTTTTT.

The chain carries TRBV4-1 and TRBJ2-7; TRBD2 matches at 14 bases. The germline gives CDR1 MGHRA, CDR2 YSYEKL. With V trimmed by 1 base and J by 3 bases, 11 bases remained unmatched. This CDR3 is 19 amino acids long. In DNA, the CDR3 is TGCGCCAGCAGCCAAGGACGGATGGGACTAGCGGGAGAGGTCTACGAGCAGTACTTC. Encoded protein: CASSQGRMGLAGEVYEQYF.

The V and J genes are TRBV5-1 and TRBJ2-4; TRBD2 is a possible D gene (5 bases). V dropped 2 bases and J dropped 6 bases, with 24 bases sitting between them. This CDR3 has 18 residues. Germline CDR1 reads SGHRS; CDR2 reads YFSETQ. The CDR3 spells CASSFSAVGFSRGNIQYF. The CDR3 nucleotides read TGCGCCAGCAGCTTTTCAGCCGTTGGGTTCTCTCGGGGAAACATTCAGTACTTC. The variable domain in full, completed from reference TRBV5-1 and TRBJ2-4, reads KAGVTQTPRYLIKTRGQQVTLSCSPISGHRSVSWYQQTPGQGLQFLFEYFSETQRNKGNFPGRFSGRQFSNSRSEMNVSTLELGDSALYLCASSFSAVGFSRGNIQYFGAGTRLSVL.

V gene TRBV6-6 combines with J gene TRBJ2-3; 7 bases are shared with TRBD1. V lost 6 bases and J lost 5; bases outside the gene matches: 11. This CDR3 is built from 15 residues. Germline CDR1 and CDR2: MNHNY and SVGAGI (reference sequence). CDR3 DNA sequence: TGTGCCAGCAGGCTTAGACAGGGTTTTGGAGATACGCAGTATTTT. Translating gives CASRLRQGFGDTQYF.

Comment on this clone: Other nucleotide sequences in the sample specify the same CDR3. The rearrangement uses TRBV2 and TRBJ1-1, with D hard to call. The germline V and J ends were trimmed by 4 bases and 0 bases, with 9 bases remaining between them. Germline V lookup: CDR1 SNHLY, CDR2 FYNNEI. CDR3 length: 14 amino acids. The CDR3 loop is CASSVTAMNTEAFF. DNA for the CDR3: TGTGCCAGCAGTGTTACAGCTATGAACACTGAAGCTTTCTTT.

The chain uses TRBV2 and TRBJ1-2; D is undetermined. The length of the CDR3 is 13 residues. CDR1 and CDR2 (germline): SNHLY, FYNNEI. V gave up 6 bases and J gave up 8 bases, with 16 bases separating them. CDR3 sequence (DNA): TGTGCCAGCAGGGGAGGAGGGATCCGGGGCTACACCTTC. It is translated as CASRGGGIRGYTF. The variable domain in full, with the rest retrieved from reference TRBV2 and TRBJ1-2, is EPEVTQTPSHQVTQMGQEVILRCVPISNHLYFYWYRQILGQKVEFLVSFYNNEISEKSEIFDDQFSVERPDGSNFTLKIRSTKLEDSAMYFCASRGGGIRGYTFGSGTRLTVV.

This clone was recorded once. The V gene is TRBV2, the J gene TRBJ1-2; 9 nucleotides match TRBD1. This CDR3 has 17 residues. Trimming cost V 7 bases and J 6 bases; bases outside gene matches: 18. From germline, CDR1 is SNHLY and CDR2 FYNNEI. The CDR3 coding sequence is TGTGCCAGCACCCCGGGACAGGGTCGCGTGGGGGCTAATGGCTACACCTTC. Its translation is CASTPGQGRVGANGYTF.

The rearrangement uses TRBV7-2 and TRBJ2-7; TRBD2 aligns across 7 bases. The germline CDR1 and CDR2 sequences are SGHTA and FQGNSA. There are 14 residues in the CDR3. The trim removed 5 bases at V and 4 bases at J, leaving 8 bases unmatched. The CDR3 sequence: CASSNGRSEYEQYF. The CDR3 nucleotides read TGTGCCAGCAGCAACGGGAGGTCCGAGTACGAGCAGTACTTC.

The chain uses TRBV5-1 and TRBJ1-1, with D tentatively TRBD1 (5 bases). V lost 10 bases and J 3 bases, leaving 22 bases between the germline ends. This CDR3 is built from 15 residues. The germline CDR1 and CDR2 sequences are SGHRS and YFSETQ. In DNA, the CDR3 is TGCGCCGGCATGGCAGGGCCTTTCGGGGACACTGAAGCTTTCTTT. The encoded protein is CAGMAGPFGDTEAFF.

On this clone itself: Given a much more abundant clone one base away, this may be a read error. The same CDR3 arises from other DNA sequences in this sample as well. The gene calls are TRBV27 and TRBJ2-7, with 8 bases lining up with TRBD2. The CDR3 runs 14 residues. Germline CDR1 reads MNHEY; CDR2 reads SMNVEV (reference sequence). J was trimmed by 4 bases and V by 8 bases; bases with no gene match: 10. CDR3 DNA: TGTGCCAGCCGCAACAGCGGGAGTTTGTACGAGCAGTACTTC. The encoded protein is CASRNSGSLYEQYF.

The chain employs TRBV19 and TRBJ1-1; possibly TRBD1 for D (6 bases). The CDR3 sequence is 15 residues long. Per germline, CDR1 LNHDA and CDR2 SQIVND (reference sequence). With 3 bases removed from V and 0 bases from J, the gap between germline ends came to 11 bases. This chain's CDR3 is CASSIRGTLNTEAFF. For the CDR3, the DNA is TGTGCCAGTAGTATTAGGGGGACATTGAACACTGAAGCTTTCTTT.

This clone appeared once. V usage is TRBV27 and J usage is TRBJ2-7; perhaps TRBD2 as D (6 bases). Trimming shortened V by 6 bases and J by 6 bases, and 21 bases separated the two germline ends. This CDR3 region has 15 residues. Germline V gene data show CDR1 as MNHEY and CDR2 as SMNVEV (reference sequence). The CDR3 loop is CASSPPDRRLGEQYF. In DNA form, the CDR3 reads TGTGCCAGCAGCCCGCCGGACCGACGACTAGGCGAGCAGTACTTC.

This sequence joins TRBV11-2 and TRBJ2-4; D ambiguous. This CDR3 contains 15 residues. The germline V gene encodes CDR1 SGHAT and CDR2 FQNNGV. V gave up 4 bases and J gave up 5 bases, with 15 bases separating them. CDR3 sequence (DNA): TGTGCCAGCAGCTCTCTGCAAGAATTGGAAAACATTCAGTACTTC. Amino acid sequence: CASSSLQELENIQYF. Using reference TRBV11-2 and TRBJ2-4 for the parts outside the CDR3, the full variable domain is EAGVAQSPRYKIIEKRQSVAFWCNPISGHATLYWYQQILGQGPKLLIQFQNNGVVDDSQLPKDRFSAERLKGVDSTLKIQPAKLEDSAVYLCASSSLQELENIQYFGAGTRLSVL.

The CDR3: CATMTGNEQFF. Written as DNA, the CDR3 is TGTGCCACCATGACAGGCAATGAGCAGTTCTTC. The chain couples TRBV6-5 to TRBJ2-1, with a weak D call TRBD1 (6 bases). Germline values: CDR1 MNHEY, CDR2 SVGAGI. V lost 10 bases and J lost 6, with 10 bases in between. The CDR3 spans 11 residues.